These T cell receptor beta chains were read from a single sample in a study of T cell responses to AZD1222 COVID-19 vaccine. The repertoire was sequenced with immunoSEQ multiplex PCR; TCRdb's copy has only in-frame clones and lacks some. Of about 140,000 clones listed, roughly 80% are singletons. This specimen consisted of peripheral blood, obtained on day 0 of AZD1222 vaccination. Receptor source: an adult in good health. The CDR3 runs from the conserved cysteine through the conserved F or W. A D gene is named only where the DNA matches it firmly. Size tells how often a clone was seen (once, few, many) or the class of an expanded clone, and some rows leave it out.

-	-	TRBV6-6	TRBJ2-7	TGTGCCAGCAAACAGTCCTACGAGCAGTACTTC	CASKQSYEQYF
TRBD1	-	TRBV7-8	TRBJ2-1	TGTGCCAGCAGCCGGCGACAGGGCAATGAGCAGTTCTTC	CASSRRQGNEQFF
-	-	TRBV7-9	TRBJ1-3	TGTGCCAGCAGCCCACAGGGCAGTCAATTAGGAAACACCATATATTTT	CASSPQGSQLGNTIYF
TRBD1	-	TRBV18	TRBJ1-4	TGTGCCAGCTCAGGACAGGGGCGAAATGAAAAACTGTTTTTT	CASSGQGRNEKLFF
-	-	TRBV19	TRBJ1-5	TGTGCCAGTAGTATCCCTGGCCATCAGCCCCAGCATTTT	CASSIPGHQPQHF
-	-	TRBV4-1	TRBJ1-3	TGCGCCAGCAGCCAAGAAGGCCGCTGGAATGGAAACACCATATATTTT	CASSQEGRWNGNTIYF
-	-	TRBV5-1	TRBJ1-2	TGCGCCAGCGGGGACGGTAACTATGGCTACACCTTC	CASGDGNYGYTF
-	-	TRBV7-8	TRBJ2-1	TGTGCCAGCAGCTTAGGGGTTTGGACCGATTCATCAAACAATGAGCAGTTCTTC	CASSLGVWTDSSNNEQFF
TRBD1	once	TRBV7-9	TRBJ1-1	TGTGCCCCCCAAGTGGGACAGGGTTATCGTGCTGAAGCTTTCTTT	CAPQVGQGYRAEAFF
-	-	TRBV2	TRBJ1-4	TGTGCCAGCCGGGCCCCCCAACGGGGCTCGGAAAAACTGTTTTTT	CASRAPQRGSEKLFF
-	-	TRBV6-1	TRBJ1-2	TGTGCCAGCAGTGAAACGTGGGGAACAGGCTATGGCTACACCTTC	CASSETWGTGYGYTF
TRBD1	-	TRBV2	TRBJ1-2	TGTGCCACCCAAGAGGGGGCCGCGTACTATGGCTACACCTTC	CATQEGAAYYGYTF
-	-	TRBV6-5	TRBJ1-1	TGTGCCAGCAGTCCCAGGGCAATGAACACTGAAGCTTTCTTT	CASSPRAMNTEAFF
-	-	TRBV5-1	TRBJ1-3	TGCGCCAGCAGCTTGTCCGGGGGGAGAAACACCATATATTTT	CASSLSGGRNTIYF
-	-	TRBV11-2	TRBJ2-2	TGTGCCAGCACTGGTGGTGCGGTCACCGGGGAGCTGTTTTTT	CASTGGAVTGELFF
-	-	TRBV3-1/TRBV3-2	TRBJ1-2	TGTGCCAGCAGCCAAGAACAGGGTAGGGGTGGGGGCTACACCTTC	CASSQEQGRGGGYTF
TRBD1	few	TRBV19	TRBJ1-1	TGTGCCAGTAGCAGAGACAGGGGACTGAACACTGAAGCTTTCTTT	CASSRDRGLNTEAFF
-	once	TRBV3-1/TRBV3-2	TRBJ1-4	TGTGCCAGCAGCCAAGCATTCGGGGGCGCGGCAAAACTGTTTTTT	CASSQAFGGAAKLFF
TRBD1	-	TRBV28	TRBJ1-5	TGTGCCAGCAGACTTCAGGGGGCGCGTCAGCCCCAGCATTTT	CASRLQGARQPQHF
TRBD1	once	TRBV10-3	TRBJ1-6	TGTGCCATCAGTGAGTCGAGACAGGGTAAATCACCCCTCCACTTT	CAISESRQGKSPLHF
-	few	TRBV28	TRBJ2-1	TGTGCCAGCACCCTAAGTGGAGGGGGACCCGGGTATGATGAGCAGTTCTTC	CASTLSGGGPGYDEQFF
-	-	TRBV5-1	TRBJ2-2	TGCGCCCGCAGCTTGGGCGGGGGCAGAAACACCGGGGAGCTGTTTTTT	CARSLGGGRNTGELFF
-	-	TRBV7-2	TRBJ1-5	TGTGCCAGCAGCTTAGGGGGGCAGGTCAATCAGCCCCAGCATTTT	CASSLGGQVNQPQHF
-	-	TRBV2	TRBJ1-2	TGTGCCAGCAGTGAAAGTTGGAGCTACACCTTC	CASSESWSYTF
TRBD1	few	TRBV19	TRBJ1-5	TGTGCCAGTGCGAATCGAGGACAGGGGGCGAACCAGCCCCAGCATTTT	CASANRGQGANQPQHF
-	-	TRBV23-1	TRBJ2-7	TGCGCCAGCAGTCAATACTGGACAGCCTACGAGCAGTACTTC	CASSQYWTAYEQYF
-	-	TRBV24-1	TRBJ2-3	TGTGCCACCAGTGATAAGAGAGGAGAAGCTCCAGATACGCAGTATTTT	CATSDKRGEAPDTQYF
-	-	TRBV6-5	TRBJ1-5	TGTGCCAGCAGTTACCCGGGCAATCAGCCCCAGCATTTT	CASSYPGNQPQHF
TRBD2	-	TRBV7-7	TRBJ2-5	TGTGCCAGCAGCCTCGGACTAGCGGGGGCAAGGGAGACCCAGTACTTC	CASSLGLAGARETQYF
TRBD1	-	TRBV6-4	TRBJ1-5	TGTGCCCGGGGACAGGATTATAGCAATCAGCCCCAGCATTTT	CARGQDYSNQPQHF
-	-	TRBV12-5	TRBJ1-1	TGTGCTAGTGGTTTAACGGGGAACACTGAAGCTTTCTTT	CASGLTGNTEAFF
-	few	TRBV5-1	TRBJ1-1	TGCGCCAGCAGCTTTTCCAACACTGAAGCTTTCTTT	CASSFSNTEAFF
TRBD1	-	TRBV13	TRBJ2-1	TGTGCCAGCAGCTTAAATCCAACTGCGACAGGGTACAATGAGCAGTTCTTC	CASSLNPTATGYNEQFF
TRBD1	-	TRBV18	TRBJ1-2	TGTGCCAGCTCACCTCAAGGGGGCAGAGATGGCTACACCTTC	CASSPQGGRDGYTF
TRBD1	-	TRBV6-6	TRBJ1-5	TGTGCCAGCAGTCCCACGGGACAGTCTTATAGCAATCAGCCCCAGCATTTT	CASSPTGQSYSNQPQHF
TRBD1	-	TRBV2	TRBJ1-1	TGTGCCAGCAACTGGGACAGGGAGAAAACTTTCTTT	CASNWDREKTFF
-	-	TRBV9	TRBJ1-1	TGTGCCAGCAGCGTAGACCCAAATAGACAGGTCCCTGAAGCTTTCTTT	CASSVDPNRQVPEAFF
-	-	TRBV7-9	TRBJ1-1	TGTGCCAGCAGCTTATCCACGGGGGACACTGAAGCTTTCTTT	CASSLSTGDTEAFF
-	-	TRBV10-3	TRBJ1-1	TGTGCCATCAGCCGGGGGGATATCGGGGTGACTGAAGCTTTCTTT	CAISRGDIGVTEAFF
-	once	TRBV19	TRBJ1-5	TGTGCCAGTAGCCTAAAAGGGCAGGGAAATCAGCCCCAGCATTTT	CASSLKGQGNQPQHF
-	-	TRBV7-3	TRBJ2-1	TGTGCCAGCAGCTCTTTAGCGGCCTCCTACAATGAGCAGTTCTTC	CASSSLAASYNEQFF
-	-	TRBV7-8	TRBJ2-3	TGTGCCAGCAGCTTAGCCAGAAACATTGAGGTTACAGATACGCAGTATTTT	CASSLARNIEVTDTQYF
-	-	TRBV3-1/TRBV3-2	TRBJ2-7	TGTGCCAGCAGCCAAGAGTCGGTCCCTCACTACGAGCAGTACTTC	CASSQESVPHYEQYF
-	-	TRBV4-1	TRBJ2-7	TGCGCCAGCAGCCATCCGGGGTTGGCCTACGAGCAGTACTTC	CASSHPGLAYEQYF
-	-	TRBV19	TRBJ2-2	TGTGCCAGTAGTACCCGAGCCGGGGAGCTGTTTTTT	CASSTRAGELFF
TRBD1	-	TRBV11-3	TRBJ2-5	TGTGCCAGCAGCCCGAGCTCGGCAGGGGGAGAGACCCAGTACTTC	CASSPSSAGGETQYF
-	-	TRBV28	TRBJ1-3	TGTGCCAGCAGTTTGTCAGGGCTCTACTCTGGAAACACCATATATTTT	CASSLSGLYSGNTIYF
-	-	TRBV2	TRBJ1-5	TGTGCCTCCCAGGCAGGCGCCGGAAATCAGCCCCAGCATTTT	CASQAGAGNQPQHF
TRBD1	-	TRBV3-1/TRBV3-2	TRBJ2-7	TGTGCCAGCAGCCAAGATGGGACAGGGGATCAGTACTTC	CASSQDGTGDQYF
-	-	TRBV18	TRBJ1-1	TGTGCCAGCTCGTACTTGAGGGGGAACACTGAAGCTTTCTTT	CASSYLRGNTEAFF
TRBD1	-	TRBV10-3	TRBJ2-3	TGTGCCATCAGTGAGTCAAGGGGGCGAGGGAGCACAGATACGCAGTATTTT	CAISESRGRGSTDTQYF
-	-	TRBV4-1	TRBJ1-1	TGCGCCAGCAGCCAAGGGACGGTGAACACTGAAGCTTTCTTT	CASSQGTVNTEAFF
-	-	TRBV19	TRBJ1-4	TGTGCCAGTGAGCAAGGACCGAGCGGAGCAACTAATGAAAAACTGTTTTTT	CASEQGPSGATNEKLFF
-	many	TRBV5-4	TRBJ2-1	TGTGCCAGCAGCTTGGGCGGGGTCTCCTACAATGAGCAGTTCTTC	CASSLGGVSYNEQFF
TRBD2	-	TRBV2	TRBJ2-5	TGTGCCAGCAGGGTCCAGACGGGGGGGAAAGAGACCCAGTACTTC	CASRVQTGGKETQYF
-	-	TRBV6-5	TRBJ2-7	TGTGCCAGCACCCCAGGGAACAGGGCCGACGAGCAGTACTTC	CASTPGNRADEQYF
-	-	TRBV30	TRBJ1-1	TGTGCCTGGAGTCGGCAGCCTGAAGCTTTCTTT	CAWSRQPEAFF